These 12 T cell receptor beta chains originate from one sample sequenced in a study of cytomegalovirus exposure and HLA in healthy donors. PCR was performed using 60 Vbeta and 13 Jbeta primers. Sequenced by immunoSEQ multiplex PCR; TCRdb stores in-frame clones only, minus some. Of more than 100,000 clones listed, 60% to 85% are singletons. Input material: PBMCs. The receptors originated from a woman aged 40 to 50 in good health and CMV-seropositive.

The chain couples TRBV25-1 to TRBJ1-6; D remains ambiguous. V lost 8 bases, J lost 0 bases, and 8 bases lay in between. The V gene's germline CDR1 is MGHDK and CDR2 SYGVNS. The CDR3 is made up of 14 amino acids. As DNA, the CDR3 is TGTGCCAGCTCCCGGGACTCCTATAATTCACCCCTCCACTTT. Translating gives CASSRDSYNSPLHF.

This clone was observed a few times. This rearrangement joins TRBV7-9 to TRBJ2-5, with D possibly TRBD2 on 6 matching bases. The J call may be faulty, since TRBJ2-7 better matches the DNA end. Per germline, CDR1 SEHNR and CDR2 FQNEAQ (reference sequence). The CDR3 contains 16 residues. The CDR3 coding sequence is TGTGCCAGCAGCTTAGTTCTGGGGGGTGGAAGCGGCGAGCAGTACTTC. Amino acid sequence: CASSLVLGGGSGEQYF.

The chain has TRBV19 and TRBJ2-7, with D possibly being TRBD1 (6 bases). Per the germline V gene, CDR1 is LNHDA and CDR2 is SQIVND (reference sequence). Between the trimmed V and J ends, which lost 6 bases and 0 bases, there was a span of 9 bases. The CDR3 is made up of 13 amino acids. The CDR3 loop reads CASRGTNSYEQYF. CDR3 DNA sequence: TGTGCCAGTAGGGGGACAAACTCCTACGAGCAGTACTTC. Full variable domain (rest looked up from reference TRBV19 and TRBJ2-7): DGGITQSPKYLFRKEGQNVTLSCEQNLNHDAMYWYRQDPGQGLRLIYYSQIVNDFQKGDIAEGYSVSREKKESFPLTVTSAQKNPTAFYLCASRGTNSYEQYFGPGTRLTVT.

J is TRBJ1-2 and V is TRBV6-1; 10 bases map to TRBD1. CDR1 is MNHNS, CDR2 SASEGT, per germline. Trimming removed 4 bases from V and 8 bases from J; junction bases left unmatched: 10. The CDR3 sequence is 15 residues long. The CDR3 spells CASSGLTGGVGGYTF. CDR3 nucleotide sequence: TGTGCCAGCAGTGGATTGACAGGGGGCGTGGGGGGCTACACCTTC.

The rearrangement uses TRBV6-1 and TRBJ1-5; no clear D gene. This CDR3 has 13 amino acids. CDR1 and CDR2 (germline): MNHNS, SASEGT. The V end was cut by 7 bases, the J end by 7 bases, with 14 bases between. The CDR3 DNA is TGTGCCAGCACTGTGGTTCAGTCGCAGCCCCAGCATTTT. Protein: CASTVVQSQPQHF.

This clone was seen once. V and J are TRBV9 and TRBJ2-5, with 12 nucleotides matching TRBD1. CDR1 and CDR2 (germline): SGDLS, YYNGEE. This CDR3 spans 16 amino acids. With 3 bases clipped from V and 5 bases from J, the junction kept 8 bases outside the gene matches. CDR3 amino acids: CASSGLGQGAWETQYF. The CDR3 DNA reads TGTGCCAGCAGCGGGTTGGGACAGGGGGCTTGGGAGACCCAGTACTTC. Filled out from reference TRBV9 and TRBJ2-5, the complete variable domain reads DSGVTQTPKHLITATGQRVTLRCSPRSGDLSVYWYQQSLDQGLQFLIQYYNGEERAKGNILERFSAQQFPDLHSELNLSSLELGDSALYFCASSGLGQGAWETQYFGPGTRLLVL.

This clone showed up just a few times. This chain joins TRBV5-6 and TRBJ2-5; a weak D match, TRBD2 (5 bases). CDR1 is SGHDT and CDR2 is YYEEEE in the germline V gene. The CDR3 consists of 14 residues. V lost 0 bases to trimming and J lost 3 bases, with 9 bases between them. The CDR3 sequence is CASSLGGLKETQYF. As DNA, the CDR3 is TGTGCCAGCAGCTTGGGTGGACTGAAAGAGACCCAGTACTTC. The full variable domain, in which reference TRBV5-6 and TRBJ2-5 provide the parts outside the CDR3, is DAGVTQSPTHLIKTRGQQVTLRCSPKSGHDTVSWYQQALGQGPQFIFQYYEEEERQRGNFPDRFSGHQFPNYSSELNVNALLLGDSALYLCASSLGGLKETQYFGPGTRLLVL.

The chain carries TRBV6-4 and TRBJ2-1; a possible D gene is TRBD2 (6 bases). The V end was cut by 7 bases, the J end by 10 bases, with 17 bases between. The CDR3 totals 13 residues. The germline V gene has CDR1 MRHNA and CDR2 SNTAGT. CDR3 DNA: TGTGCCAGCACAACTAGCTACGGTTGGGAGCAGTTCTTC. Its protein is CASTTSYGWEQFF.

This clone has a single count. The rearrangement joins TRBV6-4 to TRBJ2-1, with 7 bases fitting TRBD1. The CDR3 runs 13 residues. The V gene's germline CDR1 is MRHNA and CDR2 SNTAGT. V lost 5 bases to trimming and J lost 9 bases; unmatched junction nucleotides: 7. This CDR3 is CASSTGTAAEQFF. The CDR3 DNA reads TGTGCCAGCAGTACCGGGACAGCGGCTGAGCAGTTCTTC.

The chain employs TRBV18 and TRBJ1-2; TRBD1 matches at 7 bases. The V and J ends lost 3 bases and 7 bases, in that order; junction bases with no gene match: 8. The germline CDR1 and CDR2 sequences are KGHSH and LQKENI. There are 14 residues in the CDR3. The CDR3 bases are TGTGCCAGCTCACCCGACAGGGCGGTTGGTGGCTACACCTTC. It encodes CASSPDRAVGGYTF.

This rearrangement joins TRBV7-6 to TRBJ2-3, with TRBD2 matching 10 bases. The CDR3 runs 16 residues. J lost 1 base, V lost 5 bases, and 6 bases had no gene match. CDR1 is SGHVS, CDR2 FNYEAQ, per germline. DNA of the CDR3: TGTGCCAGCAGCCCGTTCAGCGGGAGGGGCACAGATACGCAGTATTTT. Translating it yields CASSPFSGRGTDTQYF.

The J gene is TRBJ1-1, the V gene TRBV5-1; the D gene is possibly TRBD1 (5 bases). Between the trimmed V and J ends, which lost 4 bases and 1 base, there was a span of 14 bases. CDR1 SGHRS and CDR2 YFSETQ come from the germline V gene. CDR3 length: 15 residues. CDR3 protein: CASSPQQAPNTEAFF. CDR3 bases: TGCGCCAGCAGCCCCCAACAGGCTCCGAACACTGAAGCTTTCTTT.